One sample yielded the 14 T cell receptor beta chains listed below, sequenced in a study of T cell responses to AZD1222 COVID-19 vaccine. The data were produced by immunoSEQ multiplex PCR, yet TCRdb's version contains in-frame clones alone and is incomplete. The sample records some 160,000 clones, around 94% being singletons. The specimen comprised peripheral blood, sampled on day 0 of AZD1222 vaccination. These receptors were taken from an adult in good health.

The chain has TRBV18 and TRBJ1-3; D remains ambiguous. CDR3 length: 15 amino acids. The germline V gene has CDR1 KGHSH and CDR2 LQKENI. Trimming stripped 4 bases from V and 0 bases from J, with 10 bases between. The CDR3 nucleotides are TGTGCCAGCTCACTAATCGGGGACTCTGGAAACACCATATATTTT. This gives the protein CASSLIGDSGNTIYF.

This chain uses TRBV28 with TRBJ1-2; tentatively, D is TRBD1 (5 bases). V was clipped by 5 bases and J by 3 bases, with 13 bases between them. Germline-derived CDR1 and CDR2 are MDHEN and SYDVKM. The CDR3 is 14 residues long. The CDR3 spells CASSPLTVDYGYTF. The CDR3 nucleotides read TGTGCCAGCAGTCCCCTGACAGTAGACTATGGCTACACCTTC.

The chain links TRBV6-5 to TRBJ2-7, with 7 nucleotides matching TRBD1. This CDR3 spans 14 amino acids. Germline values: CDR1 MNHEY, CDR2 SVGAGI. V shed 2 bases, J shed 3 bases, and the junction held 4 bases outside the gene matches. For the CDR3, the DNA is TGTGCCAGCAGTTACCGAGGGACAGTCTACGAGCAGTACTTC. Protein: CASSYRGTVYEQYF.

This chain uses TRBV6-1 with TRBJ1-1; no clear D gene. The germline V gene has CDR1 MNHNS and CDR2 SASEGT. This CDR3 spans 14 amino acids. V was clipped by 3 bases and J by 4 bases, with 12 bases between them. The CDR3 is CASSDEVWGTEAFF. CDR3 in DNA: TGTGCCAGCAGTGATGAGGTGTGGGGCACTGAAGCTTTCTTT.

J is TRBJ2-1 and V is TRBV11-2; D is undetermined. V shed 1 base and J shed 5 bases, with 6 bases lying between them. This CDR3 is built from 13 residues. The germline CDR1 and CDR2 sequences are SGHAT and FQNNGV. In DNA form, the CDR3 reads TGTGCCAGCAGCTTAGGTCGAAACAATGAGCAGTTCTTC. Protein sequence: CASSLGRNNEQFF.

This sequence joins TRBV7-9 and TRBJ1-4; D might be TRBD1 (5 bases). CDR1 SEHNR and CDR2 FQNEAQ come from the germline V gene (reference sequence). The length of the CDR3 is 17 residues. V lost 5 bases, J lost 0 bases, and 16 bases lay in between. CDR3 nucleotides: TGTGCCAGCAGCCCAAAGGGGCGAATTGCAACTAATGAAAAACTGTTTTTT. Amino acids: CASSPKGRIATNEKLFF.

V is TRBV5-1 and J is TRBJ1-4, with D possibly matching TRBD1 (5 bases). CDR3 size: 17 residues. Germline CDR1 and CDR2: SGHRS and YFSETQ. Trimming cost V 0 bases and J 5 bases, with 17 bases left between them. The CDR3 region is CASSLGGSAGLNEKLFF. CDR3 DNA: TGCGCCAGCAGCTTGGGGGGGAGTGCAGGTTTGAATGAAAAACTGTTTTTT.

The rearrangement uses TRBV12-3 or TRBV12-4 and TRBJ2-7; maybe TRBD2 (5 bases). This CDR3 is 12 amino acids long. V was trimmed by 5 bases and J by 6 bases, leaving 11 bases between them. The CDR3 DNA reads TGTGCCAGCAGTCTGACTACGGCCGAGCAGTACTTC. Translated, it gives CASSLTTAEQYF.

The chain joins TRBV18 to TRBJ1-3, with D hard to call. Germline V gene lookup returns CDR1 KGHSH and CDR2 LQKENI. The CDR3 has 16 residues. V was clipped by 2 bases and J by 0 bases, with 11 bases between them. The CDR3 region is CASSPGPVGSGNTIYF. DNA for the CDR3: TGTGCCAGCTCACCAGGTCCGGTAGGCTCTGGAAACACCATATATTTT.

The gene calls are TRBV10-3 and TRBJ1-4; D remains ambiguous. The V end was cut by 4 bases, the J end by 0 bases, with 12 bases between. Per the germline V gene, CDR1 is ENHRY and CDR2 is SYGVKD. The CDR3 covers 16 residues. The CDR3 protein is CAISGHYTTTNEKLFF. The DNA of the CDR3 is TGTGCCATCAGTGGACACTACACCACAACTAATGAAAAACTGTTTTTT.

This rearrangement joins TRBV19 to TRBJ2-5, with D maybe TRBD2 (7 bases). Trimming removed 5 bases from V and 6 bases from J, with 16 bases in between. This CDR3 region has 14 residues. The germline gives CDR1 LNHDA, CDR2 SQIVND (reference sequence). This CDR3 is CASSLRGGSKTQYF. The DNA of the CDR3 is TGTGCCAGTAGTTTGAGGGGGGGCTCAAAGACCCAGTACTTC.

The rearrangement uses TRBV19 and TRBJ1-2; D gene ambiguous. V was clipped by 6 bases and J by 8 bases, with 16 bases between them. The CDR3 has 13 amino acids. Germline V gene sequence: CDR1 LNHDA, CDR2 SQIVND (reference sequence). CDR3 loop: CASSFRTGSGYTF. The CDR3 DNA reads as TGTGCCAGTAGCTTTAGGACCGGCTCGGGCTACACCTTC.

The CDR3 reads CASSRGGQGYRSSGNTIYF. The CDR3 DNA follows: TGTGCCAGCAGTCGGGGGGGACAGGGGTATCGGAGCTCTGGAAACACCATATATTTT. The chain is built from TRBV6-6 and TRBJ1-3; TRBD1 agrees at 10 bases. Germline CDR1 is MNHNY and CDR2 is SVGAGI (reference sequence). Germline trimming cut 5 bases from V and 0 bases from J; bases unmatched to any gene: 13. The CDR3 covers 19 residues.

The chain carries TRBV4-1 and TRBJ1-2; D is unresolved. V was cut by 1 base and J by 4 bases, with 13 bases left in between. Germline-derived CDR1 and CDR2 are MGHRA and YSYEKL. The CDR3 sequence is 15 residues long. DNA of the CDR3: TGCGCCAGCAGCCAAGTGGTGTCCGAGGCCTATGGCTACACCTTC. Amino acid sequence: CASSQVVSEAYGYTF.